The following is a T cell receptor (beta chain) sequence with its context. This record comes from a study of blood T cell repertoires in COVID-19. The wider study: Researchers got acute and convalescent COVID-19 samples from the United States, Italy and Spain. The cDNA or gDNA used as material had been derived from T cells, B-cell-depleted T cells, or PBMCs.

Per the study methods: The assay estimated nucleated cells by amplifying reference gene primers. Method: immunoSEQ multiplex PCR; TCRdb's copy keeps in-frame clones and lacks some. Clonal size and the V and J genes are those of that table, whereas D and trimming came from the DNA. The repertoire holds around 78,000 clones, with roughly 89% as singletons. J lost 9 bases, V lost 4 bases, and 7 bases had no gene match. The CDR3 runs 16 residues. Germline V gene data show CDR1 as LGHDT and CDR2 as YNNKEL (reference sequence). The source material was peripheral blood. V gene TRBV3-1 (or the pseudogene TRBV3-2) combines with J gene TRBJ2-1; the match to TRBD2 covers 15 bases. This sequence originates from a man in his forties or fifties with active or convalescent COVID-19. This CDR3 reads CASSPPGLAGGGEQFF. The CDR3 DNA is TGTGCCAGCAGCCCCCCGGGACTAGCGGGGGGTGGTGAGCAGTTCTTC.